This T cell receptor (beta chain) was found in a study of blood T cell repertoires in COVID-19. On the study more broadly: The United States, Italy and Spain provided the acute and convalescent COVID-19 samples.

The CDR3 covers 14 residues. CDR1 MNHEY and CDR2 SVGAGI come from the germline V gene. Germline trimming cut 7 bases from V and 3 bases from J; bases unmatched to any gene: 9. In the authors' methods: Amplifying reference gene primers gave estimates of nucleated cell counts. Sequencing was performed with immunoSEQ multiplex PCR; in TCRdb, only in-frame clones are kept and a portion is missing. The V and J calls and the clone size are those of that table, but D and trimming were determined from the DNA. The data hold roughly 200,000 clones, with roughly 88% observed a single time. The chain carries TRBV6-5 and TRBJ2-7; 7 nucleotides align to TRBD2. The sample was PBMCs or T cells enriched from blood (not recorded which). The receptor comes from a man in his forties or fifties with acute COVID-19. The CDR3 DNA is TGTGCCAGCATCCTTCGCGGGAGCAGCTACGAGCAGTACTTC. It codes for CASILRGSSYEQYF.